This T cell receptor beta chain was found in a study of cytomegalovirus exposure and HLA in healthy donors. About this clone itself: Its cognate antigen is unknown.

The PCR made use of 60 Vbeta and 13 Jbeta primers. Original analysis: Among the unique TCR beta chains that a later analysis counted, some 73 million in all, roughly 10 million were shared. Clones were read by immunoSEQ multiplex PCR, and TCRdb kept only the in-frame ones, dropping some. V, J and clone size were drawn from that table, and D and trimming were deduced from the DNA. The sample has roughly 150,000 clones, 78% seen once. Study results and caveats: Common viral pathogens were later found to be apparently linked to several of the most significant clusters.

The CDR3 is 13 amino acids. V was trimmed by 4 bases and J by 5 bases, leaving 11 bases between them. Per germline, CDR1 SGHTA and CDR2 FQGNSA. Input material: PBMCs. V usage is TRBV7-2 and J usage is TRBJ1-1; the D gene is possibly TRBD1 (6 bases). The clonotype comes from a woman aged 40-49 years in good health and CMV-seropositive. The chain's CDR3 is CASSSQQGTEAFF. The DNA of the CDR3 is TGTGCCAGCAGCTCCCAACAGGGAACTGAAGCTTTCTTT. The variable domain in full, with the rest retrieved from reference TRBV7-2 and TRBJ1-1, is GAGVSQSPSNKVTEKGKDVELRCDPISGHTALYWYRQSLGQGLEFLIYFQGNSAPDKSGLPSDRFSAERTGGSVSTLTIQRTQQEDSAVYLCASSSQQGTEAFFGQGTRLTVV.